This passage covers 32 T cell receptor beta chains from one sample sequenced in a study of T cell repertoires in cytomegalovirus infection. For these receptors, no antigen is known. TCRdb reprocessed the reads via MiXCR and lists one record per CDR3 protein. The sample shows about 83,000 distinct CDR3 sequences, roughly 25% of them seen only once. The material was CD8+ T cells from cultured PBMCs, obtained from culture after CMV antigen stimulation. These receptors all stem from a human donor in good health (CMV status not recorded). Some clones in this sample may be carry-over from other donors' samples.

This chain joins TRBV6-6 and TRBJ2-7; 7 bases align to TRBD2. The CDR3 consists of 13 residues. Per germline, CDR1 MNHNY and CDR2 SVGAGI (reference sequence). The junction had 4 bases not matched to a gene; V was cut back by 0 bases and J by 8 bases. The chain's CDR3 is CASSYSGTNKQYF. CDR3 in DNA: TGTGCCAGCAGTTACTCGGGGACTAACAAGCAGTACTTC.

This clonotype was found many times. CDR3 loop: CASSLLGGGSYEQYF. The CDR3 region has the DNA TGTGCCAGCAGTTTGCTAGGTGGCGGGTCCTACGAGCAGTACTTC. The genes are TRBV7-2 and TRBJ2-7; D might be TRBD2 (5 bases). The V and J ends lost 6 bases and 1 base respectively, with 16 bases between them. The germline gives CDR1 SGHTA, CDR2 FQGNSA. This CDR3 has 15 residues.

This clonotype has a count of ten or more. The rearrangement joins TRBV7-9 to TRBJ2-1, with 7 bases aligning to TRBD2. Germline assignment: CDR1 SEHNR and CDR2 FQNEAQ (reference sequence). This CDR3 is 15 amino acids long. The junction had 6 bases not matched to a gene; V was cut back by 3 bases and J by 4 bases. The CDR3 region has the DNA TGTGCCAGCAGCTTGTTATCGGGAGGATACAATGAGCAGTTCTTC. Translating gives CASSLLSGGYNEQFF.

The chain is built from TRBV9 and TRBJ1-1; D uncertain. Germline V CDR1 and CDR2: SGDLS, YYNGEE. The CDR3 is 13 residues long. V shed 0 bases and J shed 4 bases, with 7 bases lying between them. The DNA for the CDR3 is TGTGCCAGCAGCGTAGGGCAGGCCACTGAAGCTTTCTTT. The encoded protein is CASSVGQATEAFF.

This clonotype has just a few counts. The genes are TRBV7-9 and TRBJ1-1; TRBD1 might be the D (5 bases). The V and J ends lost 5 bases and 3 bases respectively, with 22 bases between them. Germline CDR1 SEHNR, CDR2 FQNEAQ (reference sequence). This CDR3 comprises 17 residues. Written as DNA, the CDR3 is TGTGCCAGCAGCACCAGCTTACAGGAGAAAGGGCACACTGAAGCTTTCTTT. This translates into CASSTSLQEKGHTEAFF.

The chain uses TRBV28 and TRBJ2-7; no firm D call. CDR3 size: 12 residues. The germline CDR1 and CDR2 sequences are MDHEN and SYDVKM. The ends were cut back, 4 bases at V and 7 bases at J, with 11 bases in the middle. CDR3 amino acids: CASSSSYGEQYF. The CDR3 DNA reads TGTGCCAGCAGTTCCTCTTATGGGGAGCAGTACTTC.

The chain carries TRBV29-1 and TRBJ2-1; tentatively, D is TRBD1 (6 bases). In germline, CDR1 is SQVTM, CDR2 ANQGSEA. The CDR3 runs 16 residues. The germline V and J ends were trimmed by 2 bases and 7 bases, with 21 bases remaining between them. The CDR3 protein is CSVEFPETGRRNEQFF. DNA for the CDR3: TGCAGCGTTGAATTTCCCGAGACAGGCCGTCGGAATGAGCAGTTCTTC.

This clonotype was observed many times. The chain links TRBV6-6 to TRBJ2-3; no definite D call. Per germline, CDR1 MNHNY and CDR2 SVGAGI (reference sequence). This CDR3 contains 17 residues. The V end lost 0 bases, the J end lost 1 base, and 14 bases lay between the germline ends. The CDR3 DNA follows: TGTGCCAGCAGTTACTCGACCTGGACGCGCGGCACAGATACGCAGTATTTT. Protein product: CASSYSTWTRGTDTQYF.

In its sample, this clonotype was seen a few times. The gene calls are TRBV19 and TRBJ1-6; 7 nucleotides line up with TRBD1. The J segment lost 5 bases and the V segment lost 7 bases, leaving 5 bases of the junction unmatched. CDR3 size: 14 residues. Germline values: CDR1 LNHDA, CDR2 SQIVND (reference sequence). The CDR3 nucleotides read TGTGCCAGTATCGGACAGGAGGATAATTCACCCCTCCACTTT. Translation gives CASIGQEDNSPLHF.

The V and J genes are TRBV2 and TRBJ1-1; 9 positions agree with TRBD1. This CDR3 comprises 16 residues. Per germline, CDR1 SNHLY and CDR2 FYNNEI. V shed 0 bases, J shed 1 base, and the junction held 3 bases outside the gene matches. This CDR3 reads CASSEAQGQGNTEAFF. The CDR3 DNA is TGTGCCAGCAGTGAAGCGCAGGGACAGGGGAACACTGAAGCTTTCTTT.

This clonotype occurred many times. V and J are TRBV27 and TRBJ1-1; a weak D match, TRBD1 (6 bases). CDR1 is MNHEY, CDR2 SMNVEV, per germline (reference sequence). Trimming removed 2 bases from V and 0 bases from J, with 10 bases in between. This CDR3 has 15 residues. CDR3: CASSLQTGVNTEAFF. In DNA form, the CDR3 reads TGTGCCAGCAGTTTACAGACAGGAGTGAACACTGAAGCTTTCTTT.

This clonotype was counted only a few times. The chain recombines TRBV2 with TRBJ1-6, with no clear D. Trimming shortened V by 0 bases and J by 8 bases, and 11 bases separated the two germline ends. The CDR3 covers 15 residues. Germline CDR1 is SNHLY and CDR2 is FYNNEI. This CDR3 reads CASSEAERAHSPLHF. For the CDR3, the DNA is TGTGCCAGCAGTGAAGCGGAAAGGGCTCATTCACCCCTCCACTTT. The variable domain in full, completed from reference TRBV2 and TRBJ1-6, reads EPEVTQTPSHQVTQMGQEVILRCVPISNHLYFYWYRQILGQKVEFLVSFYNNEISEKSEIFDDQFSVERPDGSNFTLKIRSTKLEDSAMYFCASSEAERAHSPLHFGNGTRLTVT.

The sample holds one count of this clonotype. The chain has TRBV11-2 and TRBJ2-1; 13 bases are a match to TRBD2. The CDR3 is made up of 16 amino acids. Germline V gene data show CDR1 as SGHAT and CDR2 as FQNNGV. V was pared by 5 bases and J by 14 bases, with 15 bases of the junction left unmatched. CDR3 DNA: TGTGCCAGCAGCCCTAATCTCTCCCAACTAGCGGGGGGGGAGTTCTTC. It translates to CASSPNLSQLAGGEFF.

The J gene is TRBJ1-1, the V gene TRBV6-5; D call uncertain. Trimming shortened V by 7 bases and J by 7 bases, and 13 bases separated the two germline ends. The CDR3 is 12 amino acids. CDR1 and CDR2 from the germline V gene are MNHEY and SVGAGI. The CDR3 sequence is CASTNQDYEAFF. CDR3 coding DNA: TGTGCCAGCACCAATCAGGATTATGAAGCTTTCTTT.

In its sample, this clonotype was seen a few times. This chain connects TRBV13 to TRBJ2-5; tentative D call: TRBD2 (5 bases). The V gene's germline CDR1 is PRHDT and CDR2 FYEKMQ (reference sequence). The V and J ends lost 2 bases and 2 bases respectively, with 12 bases between them. This CDR3 has 15 amino acids. The CDR3 DNA sequence: TGTGCCAGCAGCTTAACCCAGCAGCGGCAAGAGACCCAGTACTTC. This encodes CASSLTQQRQETQYF.

This chain connects TRBV20-1 to TRBJ1-2, with D possibly matching TRBD1 (5 bases). The length of the CDR3 is 14 residues. Trimming stripped 6 bases from V and 8 bases from J, with 22 bases between. The germline CDR1 and CDR2 sequences are DFQATT and SNEGSKA (reference sequence). The CDR3 DNA reads as TGCAGTGCACACACGGGAACCCACTCAGGGGGCTACACCTTC. Translated: CSAHTGTHSGGYTF.

The chain combines TRBV28 with TRBJ2-3; D might be TRBD2 (5 bases). V was trimmed by 7 bases and J by 4 bases, leaving 15 bases between them. The germline gives CDR1 MDHEN, CDR2 SYDVKM. The CDR3 sequence is 14 residues long. The CDR3 is CASNVPRAADTQYF. CDR3 sequence (DNA): TGTGCCAGCAATGTACCGAGGGCAGCAGATACGCAGTATTTT.

The chain has TRBV6-1 and TRBJ1-2, with TRBD1 identical over 9 bases. V shed 2 bases and J 8 bases; nucleotides not matched to a gene: 9. CDR1 is MNHNS and CDR2 is SASEGT in the germline V gene. This CDR3 region has 15 residues. CDR3 region: CASSESPGQGNGYTF. CDR3 in DNA: TGTGCCAGCAGTGAATCTCCGGGACAGGGAAACGGCTACACCTTC.

There are a few counts of this clonotype. The rearrangement links TRBV9 to TRBJ2-2; 7 nucleotides match TRBD2. CDR3 length: 14 amino acids. Unmatched junction bases numbered 3, after V lost 3 bases and J lost 4 bases. CDR1 is SGDLS, CDR2 YYNGEE, per germline. Written as DNA, the CDR3 is TGTGCCAGCAGCGCTCCTAGCGGCACCGGGGAGCTGTTTTTT. It codes for CASSAPSGTGELFF.

This clonotype was counted between two and nine times. V is TRBV27 and J is TRBJ1-5; a possible D gene is TRBD1 (6 bases). Germline V gives CDR1 MNHEY, CDR2 SMNVEV (reference sequence). The V gene lost 7 bases and the J gene lost 6 bases, with 13 bases spanning the gap. The CDR3 covers 13 residues. CDR3 sequence reads: CASTWGPGQPQHF. In nucleotides, the CDR3 is TGTGCCAGCACATGGGGGCCAGGTCAGCCCCAGCATTTT.

This clonotype showed up just a few times. The rearrangement joins TRBV2 to TRBJ1-1; the D is unclear. CDR3 length: 14 residues. Trimming pared 1 base from V and 6 bases from J, leaving 12 bases between. The V gene's germline CDR1 is SNHLY and CDR2 FYNNEI. CDR3 DNA sequence: TGTGCCAGCAGTGAAGGGCGGGCCCGGGCTGAAGCTTTCTTT. Translating gives CASSEGRARAEAFF.

The V gene is TRBV12-3 or TRBV12-4, the J gene TRBJ1-2; 7 bases fit TRBD1. CDR3 length: 14 amino acids. V was pared by 5 bases and J by 4 bases, with 7 bases of the junction left unmatched. CDR3 protein: CASSIFDRVYGYTF. In nucleotides, the CDR3 is TGTGCCAGCAGTATCTTCGACAGGGTCTATGGCTACACCTTC.

This clonotype appeared a single time. The rearrangement uses TRBV12-3 or TRBV12-4 and TRBJ2-7; 9 bases agree with TRBD1. J was trimmed by 5 bases and V by 6 bases; bases with no gene match: 8. This CDR3 has 14 residues. The CDR3 DNA reads TGTGCCAGCAGCCTGGGACAGGGACCCCACGAGCAGTACTTC. It codes for CASSLGQGPHEQYF.

At least ten counts were recorded for this clonotype. The chain carries TRBV5-4 and TRBJ1-1; D not resolved. The germline V gene encodes CDR1 SGHNT and CDR2 YYREEE (reference sequence). The CDR3 loop spans 13 amino acids. The germline V and J ends were trimmed by 3 bases and 1 base, with 7 bases remaining between them. The CDR3 sequence: CASSSQTNTEAFF. In DNA form, the CDR3 reads TGTGCCAGCAGCTCACAGACGAACACTGAAGCTTTCTTT.

This clonotype was seen at least ten times. The V call is TRBV6-5, the J call TRBJ2-7; D unresolved. This CDR3 has 15 amino acids. V was clipped by 0 bases and J by 1 base, with 10 bases between them. Germline V gene lookup returns CDR1 MNHEY and CDR2 SVGAGI. This chain's CDR3 is CASSYSIARSYEQYF. In DNA form, the CDR3 reads TGTGCCAGCAGTTACTCGATCGCCAGATCCTACGAGCAGTACTTC.

The sample holds many counts of this clonotype. The chain uses TRBV7-2 and TRBJ2-1; D may be TRBD2 (6 bases). The CDR3 has 15 residues. CDR1 is SGHTA, CDR2 FQGNSA, per germline. Trimming pared 8 bases from V and 1 base from J, leaving 15 bases between. This chain's CDR3 is CASVISGLSYNEQFF. CDR3 DNA: TGTGCCAGCGTCATTAGCGGTTTATCCTACAATGAGCAGTTCTTC.

This clonotype was seen ten or more times. The rearrangement links TRBV7-9 to TRBJ1-5, with D unresolved. Trimming shortened V by 1 base and J by 4 bases, and 5 bases separated the two germline ends. Germline V gene lookup returns CDR1 SEHNR and CDR2 FQNEAQ (reference sequence). The CDR3 sequence is 13 residues long. The CDR3 DNA reads TGTGCCAGCAGCTTAGAAAAAAATCAGCCCCAGCATTTT. Its translation: CASSLEKNQPQHF.

Turning to this clonotype: A much larger clone is a single base away; this may be a read error. V and J are TRBV6-8 and TRBJ2-2, with D perhaps assigned TRBD1 or TRBD2 (6 bases each). Per germline, CDR1 MNHGY and CDR2 SAAAGT. This CDR3 contains 15 residues. The CDR3 DNA reads TGTGCCAGCAGTATCTACGGCGGGGACACCGGGGTGCTGTTTTTT. It yields the protein CASSIYGGDTGVLFF.

In its sample, this clonotype was seen many times. V usage is TRBV7-9 and J usage is TRBJ2-7, with 8 nucleotides matching TRBD1. Germline V gene data show CDR1 as SEHNR and CDR2 as FQNEAQ (reference sequence). The CDR3 sequence is 18 residues long. The junction had 16 bases not matched to a gene; V was cut back by 4 bases and J by 2 bases. This chain's CDR3 is CASSSLSPDREKPYEQYF. In DNA form, the CDR3 reads TGTGCCAGCAGCTCACTCAGCCCGGACAGGGAAAAACCCTACGAGCAGTACTTC. The full variable domain, completed using reference TRBV7-9 and TRBJ2-7, is DTGVSQNPRHKITKRGQNVTFRCDPISEHNRLYWYRQTLGQGPEFLTYFQNEAQLEKSRLLSDRFSAERPKGSFSTLEIQRTEQGDSAMYLCASSSLSPDREKPYEQYFGPGTRLTVT.

This clonotype was observed a handful of times. The rearrangement links TRBV6-1 to TRBJ1-5; D may be TRBD1 (6 bases). This CDR3 comprises 16 residues. Trimming took off 2 bases at V and 7 bases at J, with 18 bases between the two ends. Germline V gives CDR1 MNHNS, CDR2 SASEGT. CDR3 sequence: CASSEFAQGGGQPQHF. The CDR3 nucleotides read TGTGCCAGCAGTGAATTTGCACAGGGAGGGGGACAGCCCCAGCATTTT.

This clonotype has more than one count but fewer than ten. This sequence joins TRBV14 and TRBJ2-1; 7 positions agree with TRBD2. Germline values: CDR1 SGHDN, CDR2 FVKESK. The CDR3 length is 16 residues. The ends lost 0 bases at V and 7 bases at J; junction bases unmatched: 9. CDR3 protein: CASSQETMTAGNEQFF. Here the CDR3 DNA reads TGTGCCAGCAGCCAAGAGACAATGACAGCGGGGAATGAGCAGTTCTTC.

Details on this clonotype: Relative to the germline gene, one junction end is altered; a read error may explain this. This chain connects TRBV14 to TRBJ2-5; perhaps D is TRBD1 or TRBD2 (5 bases each). The CDR3 has 13 residues. CDR1 and CDR2 from the germline V gene are SGHDN and FVKESK. CDR3 sequence reads: CVSSPWGRETQYF. CDR3 in DNA: TGTGTCAGCAGCCCCTGGGGACGGGAGACCCAGTACTTC.